Listed here is a single T cell receptor beta chain. This clonotype was counted only a few times. It lacks a known antigen. There are no base qualities to consult, and no much larger clone falls within one base. The data were produced on an Illumina HiSeq 2500. TCR beta libraries were prepared by quantitative 5'-RACE with molecular barcodes. The authors' analysis ran thus. Disease-linked TCR variants were identified with a new computational method built on a probabilistic model of VDJ rearrangement. In TCRdb, the public reads were trimmed at Q25 with fastp and aligned with MiXCR, with productive beta chains retained. Identical CDR3 protein sequences are pooled into one entry, listed with their most common genes and DNA. TCRdb, not the original authors, processed these V and J calls. This sample holds about 140,000 distinct CDR3 sequences; 7.5% to 9.5% were observed only once. The top ten constitute 6% to 9.5% of the sample.

This entry comes from a study of CD8 T cells in ankylosing spondylitis (dated 2017 in TCRdb). For context, the study as a whole: The study set out to find disease-linked TCR variants by profiling T cell receptor beta repertoires in ankylosing spondylitis patients and healthy donors. Peripheral blood samples were taken, and synovial fluid was additionally collected from ankylosing spondylitis patients. In total, the full study cohort was made up of about 99 healthy donors and some 26 ankylosing spondylitis patients.

Reading from cysteine to phenylalanine, the CDR3 counts 16 amino acids. The DNA shown is the 48-base CDR3, in frame from base 1. The junction carries 15 bases between V and J, which are trimmed by 4 bases and 0 bases respectively. The germline V gene yields ENHRY for CDR1 and SYGVKD for CDR2. Synovial fluid samples were matched to blood samples from the same ankylosing spondylitis patients. Paper-wide results and their limitations: A TCR beta motif of about 8 highly homologous amino acid variants appeared characteristic of blood from ankylosing spondylitis patients. In peripheral blood, the disease-linked clones were found at relatively low frequencies and had a CD8+ phenotype. Some motif variants were previously reported in synovial fluid and blood of reactive arthritis patients, suggesting common disease-initiation mechanisms. The disease-linked clones were reported to be significantly enriched in matched synovial fluid samples from ankylosing spondylitis patients.

Here the chain combines TRBV10-3 and TRBJ2-5; 6 matching bases give a weak D call of TRBD2. This clonotype was obtained from a male donor with ankylosing spondylitis. Sample: synovial fluid, either unsorted or a sorted T cell fraction (not recorded which). The CDR3 corresponds to CAISGDRGGYQETQYF. The DNA reads as follows: TGTGCCATCAGTGGGGACCGCGGAGGGTACCAAGAGACCCAGTACTTC.